This T cell receptor (beta chain) was profiled in a study of PD-1 blockade in classical Hodgkin lymphoma. Across the study: Nivolumab was given intravenously to patients at 3 mg/kg every 2 weeks. The study's findings and limits: CD4+ TCR diversity climbed significantly by C4D1, unlike CD8+ TCR diversity. Sources of repertoire differences remain undefined, possibly disease activity or prior therapy. Newly diagnosed patients were said to have less baseline TCR diversity than healthy donors did.

As to this clone: What it binds is unknown.

Brentuximab vedotin exposure varied among the patients, all of whom had relapsed after autologous stem cell transplantation. Magnetic negative selection served to purify CD4+ T cells out of PBMCs that had been thawed. With 5 bases clipped from V and 3 bases from J, the junction kept 8 bases outside the gene matches. The germline gives CDR1 SGHVS, CDR2 FQNEAQ. The CDR3 sequence is 15 residues long. Assay used: immunoSEQ multiplex PCR; TCRdb lists only in-frame clones, some missing. This table holds 25,000 to 30,000 clones, around three quarters found once. The source of this sequence is a human donor with classical Hodgkin lymphoma. The chain carries TRBV7-8 and TRBJ1-1; 8 nucleotides agree with TRBD1. Source: CD4+ T cells from blood, taken at baseline. The CDR3 sequence: CASSPPRGLDTEAFF. The CDR3 DNA follows: TGTGCCAGCAGCCCCCCCAGGGGGCTCGACACTGAAGCTTTCTTT.